Listed below are T cell receptor beta chains from one sample, sequenced in a study of OX40 agonist ivuxolimab in advanced cancers. The data were produced by immunoSEQ multiplex PCR, yet TCRdb's version contains in-frame clones alone and is incomplete. This table has 82,000 or so clones, 85% to 90% appearing once. Sequenced here: CD4+ or CD8+ T cells sorted from blood, sampled in a trial of the OX40 agonist ivuxolimab. The receptors come from an adult with an advanced solid tumor such as melanoma, head and neck, liver or kidney cancer. Both conserved end residues are part of each CDR3. A D gene is named only where the DNA matches it firmly. Part of the rows lack a size; the others show once, few, many or a class for expanded clones.

TRBJ2-3 | . | once | TRBV7-9 | CASSHGAAGARGGTDTQYF | TGTGCCAGCAGCCATGGGGCGGCGGGGGCCCGAGGAGGCACAGATACGCAGTATTTT
TRBJ1-1 | . | . | TRBV18 | CASSPSGDNTEAFF | TGTGCCAGCTCACCCTCAGGCGACAACACTGAAGCTTTCTTT
TRBJ2-7 | TRBD1 | . | TRBV18 | CASSPSGGLYEQYF | TGTGCCAGCTCACCATCAGGGGGTCTCTACGAGCAGTACTTC
TRBJ2-7 | . | . | TRBV29-1 | CSVGFQGGNEQYF | TGCAGCGTGGGTTTTCAGGGTGGGAACGAGCAGTACTTC
TRBJ2-1 | . | . | TRBV11-2 | CASSWGSRRGEQFF | TGTGCCAGCAGCTGGGGGTCTCGACGAGGGGAGCAGTTCTTC
TRBJ2-5 | . | . | TRBV27 | CASSLTTGTQETQYF | TGTGCCAGCAGTTTAACGACTGGGACGCAAGAGACCCAGTACTTC
TRBJ1-5 | . | . | TRBV2 | CASSVGGNQPQHF | TGTGCCAGCAGTGTCGGGGGCAATCAGCCCCAGCATTTT
TRBJ2-3 | TRBD2 | . | TRBV11-3 | CASSPGTSVPDTQYF | TGTGCCAGCAGCCCCGGGACTAGCGTTCCAGATACGCAGTATTTT
TRBJ2-5 | . | . | TRBV20-1 | CSAFRGETQYF | TGCAGTGCTTTCAGGGGCGAGACCCAGTACTTC
TRBJ1-4 | . | few | TRBV18 | CASSPSGVSEKLFF | TGTGCCAGCTCACCTTCGGGGGTCAGTGAAAAACTGTTTTTT
TRBJ1-1 | . | . | TRBV19 | CASSTGDRFYAFF | TGTGCCAGTAGTACAGGGGACCGCTTCTATGCTTTCTTT
TRBJ2-7 | . | . | TRBV5-1 | CASSLEGQGSEQYF | TGCGCCAGCAGCTTGGAGGGCCAGGGTAGCGAGCAGTACTTC
TRBJ2-7 | . | . | TRBV12-1 | CASPSSGEQYF | TGTGCCAGCCCAAGTAGCGGCGAGCAGTACTTC
TRBJ2-3 | TRBD2 | . | TRBV5-1 | CASSQELAGGRDTQYF | TGCGCCAGCAGCCAGGAACTAGCGGGGGGACGCGATACGCAGTATTTT
TRBJ1-1 | . | . | TRBV5-1 | CASSLGDTEAFF | TGCGCCAGCAGCTTGGGGGACACTGAAGCTTTCTTT
TRBJ2-7 | TRBD2 | . | TRBV7-2 | CASSLGSGGGEQYF | TGTGCCAGCAGCTTGGGGAGCGGGGGGGGCGAGCAGTACTTC
TRBJ1-4 | TRBD1 | . | TRBV7-9 | CASSPPRGHGGEKLFF | TGTGCCAGCAGCCCCCCCAGGGGGCATGGGGGTGAAAAACTGTTTTTT
TRBJ1-4 | TRBD1 | . | TRBV5-1 | CASSPGQVAEKLFF | TGCGCCAGCAGCCCGGGACAGGTCGCTGAAAAACTGTTTTTT
TRBJ2-2 | TRBD1 | . | TRBV27 | CASSLVWTGGYTGELFF | TGTGCCAGCAGTTTAGTCTGGACAGGGGGCTACACCGGGGAGCTGTTTTTT
TRBJ1-1 | . | . | TRBV4-1 | CASRHLGWNTEAFF | TGCGCCAGCCGCCATTTGGGTTGGAACACTGAAGCTTTCTTT
TRBJ2-2 | . | once | TRBV7-3 | CASSLQQADTGELFF | TGTGCCAGCAGCTTACAGCAGGCTGACACCGGGGAGCTGTTTTTT
TRBJ2-4 | . | . | TRBV10-3 | CAISESEGGLAKNIQYF | TGTGCCATCAGTGAGTCGGAGGGGGGCTTGGCCAAAAACATTCAGTACTTC
TRBJ2-4 | . | . | TRBV4-1 | CASSQPLAGLAKNIQYF | TGCGCCAGCAGCCAACCCTTGGCAGGGCTAGCCAAAAACATTCAGTACTTC
TRBJ2-1 | . | . | TRBV5-1 | CASCTGLRADEQFF | TGCGCCAGCTGTACGGGACTGCGGGCAGATGAGCAGTTCTTC
TRBJ2-5 | . | . | TRBV6-5 | CASSYRQGRGETQYF | TGTGCCAGCAGTTACCGGCAGGGAAGGGGGGAGACCCAGTACTTC
TRBJ2-3 | TRBD1 | . | TRBV4-2 | CASSQGTGEGTDTQYF | TGTGCCAGCAGCCAAGGGACAGGGGAAGGCACAGATACGCAGTATTTT
TRBJ1-4 | TRBD1 | . | TRBV13 | CASSKRLGQGLTNEKLFF | TGTGCCAGCAGCAAGCGACTGGGACAGGGACTTACTAATGAAAAACTGTTTTTT
TRBJ2-2 | TRBD1 | . | TRBV11-2 | CASSSWGQHTGELFF | TGTGCCAGCAGCTCGTGGGGACAGCACACCGGGGAGCTGTTTTTT
TRBJ1-1 | TRBD1 | . | TRBV15 | CATLQDRGRESEAFF | TGTGCCACCCTACAGGACAGGGGCCGGGAATCTGAAGCTTTCTTT
TRBJ1-4 | . | . | TRBV11-2 | CASSLALGAGEKLFF | TGTGCCAGCAGCTTAGCTCTAGGGGCGGGCGAAAAACTGTTTTTT
TRBJ1-6 | . | once | TRBV19 | CASSILPYTTGYTLHF | TGTGCCAGTAGTATACTTCCCTATACGACAGGTTATACCCTCCACTTT
TRBJ2-2 | . | once | TRBV7-8 | CASSLRSRGTGELFF | TGTGCCAGCAGCTTACGGAGCCGGGGGACCGGGGAGCTGTTTTTT
TRBJ2-1 | . | once | TRBV19 | CASSSISGYNEQFF | TGTGCCAGTAGTTCTATTAGCGGATACAATGAGCAGTTCTTC
TRBJ2-2 | TRBD1 | . | TRBV7-3 | CASSLKQGPANTGELFF | TGTGCCAGCAGCCTTAAACAGGGGCCGGCGAACACCGGGGAGCTGTTTTTT
TRBJ1-1 | . | . | TRBV9 | CASSVAPLDTEAFF | TGTGCCAGCAGCGTGGCACCTTTGGACACTGAAGCTTTCTTT
TRBJ1-2 | . | . | TRBV4-1 | CASSLSGSYGYTF | TGCGCCAGCAGCCTCTCAGGGAGCTATGGCTACACCTTC
TRBJ2-6 | . | once | TRBV9 | CASSPRGGWLSGANVLTF | TGTGCCAGCAGCCCCCGAGGGGGGTGGCTCTCTGGGGCCAACGTCCTGACTTTC
TRBJ1-1 | . | . | TRBV28 | CASSFRSFRGVPIEAFF | TGTGCCAGCAGTTTTCGTTCTTTTCGGGGAGTCCCTATTGAAGCTTTCTTT
TRBJ2-7 | . | . | TRBV7-2 | CASSLEGGTRRQYF | TGTGCCAGCAGCTTAGAAGGGGGAACGAGACGGCAGTACTTC
TRBJ2-7 | TRBD1 | . | TRBV28 | CASRRQGTYEQYF | TGTGCCAGCAGAAGACAGGGAACCTACGAGCAGTACTTC
TRBJ2-7 | . | . | TRBV19 | CASSSHGSRQYF | TGTGCCAGTAGTTCCCACGGGTCCCGGCAGTACTTC
TRBJ1-2 | TRBD1 | . | TRBV19 | CASSIALDRGYGYTF | TGTGCCAGTAGTATCGCCCTCGACAGGGGTTATGGCTACACCTTC
TRBJ1-6 | . | . | TRBV11-3 | CASTVRPEGGSPLHF | TGTGCCAGCACCGTGCGGCCCGAAGGGGGTTCACCCCTCCACTTT
TRBJ1-4 | TRBD1 | . | TRBV4-3 | CASSQGRQGLGANEKLFF | TGCGCCAGCAGCCAAGGGAGACAGGGTTTAGGGGCTAATGAAAAACTGTTTTTT
TRBJ1-5 | . | . | TRBV11-2 | CASSPAGGPNQPQHF | TGTGCCAGCAGTCCCGCGGGGGGACCCAATCAGCCCCAGCATTTT
TRBJ2-3 | . | . | TRBV5-1 | CASSLFPGFEAWYF | TGCGCCAGCAGCTTGTTCCCCGGTTTTGAAGCTTGGTATTTT
TRBJ2-2 | TRBD1 | . | TRBV6-6 | CASSSQTGVVTGELFF | TGTGCCAGCAGTTCCCAGACAGGGGTGGTCACCGGGGAGCTGTTTTTT
TRBJ1-2 | TRBD1 | few | TRBV18 | CASSPPTGDGYTF | TGTGCCAGCTCACCACCGACAGGGGATGGCTACACCTTC
TRBJ2-5 | TRBD2 | . | TRBV6-5 | CASSSRRGEETQYF | TGTGCCAGCAGTTCCCGGCGGGGGGAAGAGACCCAGTACTTC
TRBJ1-3 | . | . | TRBV29-1 | CSATRDSGNTIYF | TGCAGCGCCACCCGGGACTCTGGAAACACCATATATTTT
TRBJ1-2 | TRBD1 | . | TRBV5-1 | CASSLSVSGGNYGYTF | TGCGCCAGCAGCCTTTCGGTGTCAGGGGGAAACTATGGCTACACCTTC
TRBJ1-2 | . | . | TRBV2 | CASSAAGAGGGYTF | TGTGCCAGCAGTGCGGCAGGGGCGGGAGGTGGCTACACCTTC
TRBJ1-1 | . | . | TRBV27 | CASSSSGLFRSEAFF | TGTGCCAGCAGTTCTTCCGGGCTCTTCCGGTCTGAAGCTTTCTTT
TRBJ2-3 | . | . | TRBV28 | CASSLVRFTQYF | TGTGCCAGCAGCTTGGTACGCTTTACGCAGTATTTT
TRBJ2-1 | TRBD2 | many | TRBV29-1 | CSAGASGGNEQFF | TGCAGCGCTGGGGCTAGCGGGGGAAATGAGCAGTTCTTC